One sample yielded the 11 T cell receptor beta chains listed below, sequenced in a study of T-cell reconstitution after alpha-beta-depleted transplantation in children. As it was prepared, the TCRbeta library received unique molecular identifiers. TCRdb redid the calling of the PCR reads with MiXCR, one entry per CDR3 protein. The sample lists roughly 300,000 distinct CDR3 sequences; around 9.6% were seen once. The starting material was PBMCs from the stem cell graft donor, obtained from the stem cell graft. The receptor set was obtained from a human donor who donated a stem cell graft to a child with SCID.

This clonotype has a count of ten or more. V usage is TRBV5-1 and J usage is TRBJ1-1; D not certain. V lost 0 bases and J lost 5, with 14 bases in between. Germline assignment: CDR1 SGHRS and CDR2 YFSETQ. This CDR3 comprises 15 residues. CDR3 nucleotides: TGCGCCAGCAGCTTGGCGACGGGAGGAGGGACTGAAGCTTTCTTT. As protein: CASSLATGGGTEAFF.

This clonotype has a handful of counts. J is TRBJ1-5 and V is TRBV12-3 or TRBV12-4; TRBD1 is a possible D gene (5 bases). CDR3 size: 15 residues. Trimming pared 3 bases from V and 2 bases from J, leaving 11 bases between. CDR3 amino acids: CASSFEQAGNQPQHF. In DNA, the CDR3 is TGTGCCAGCAGTTTTGAACAGGCTGGCAATCAGCCCCAGCATTTT.

This clonotype was found many times. J is TRBJ2-5 and V is TRBV3-1; the D is unclear. V was cut by 4 bases and J by 1 base, with 13 bases left in between. Germline V gene lookup returns CDR1 LGHDT and CDR2 YNNKEL (reference sequence). The CDR3 covers 15 residues. This chain's CDR3 is CASSLPTGGQETQYF. CDR3 bases: TGTGCCAGCAGCCTCCCTACTGGCGGCCAAGAGACCCAGTACTTC.

The gene calls are TRBV7-3 and TRBJ2-2; D unresolved. V lost 2 bases and J 2 bases, leaving 9 bases between the germline ends. The CDR3 extends over 15 amino acids. Germline lookup yields CDR1 SGHTA and CDR2 FQGTGA. CDR3 nucleotides: TGTGCCAGCAGCTTAGCGGCTCCCAACACCGGGGAGCTGTTTTTT. Residues: CASSLAAPNTGELFF.

The chain couples TRBV6-5 to TRBJ2-6, with 8 nucleotides matching TRBD1. Germline trimming cut 2 bases from V and 0 bases from J; bases unmatched to any gene: 9. Germline assignment: CDR1 MNHEY and CDR2 SVGAGI. The CDR3 is 19 residues long. This CDR3 reads CASSYGRQGITSGANVLTF. The CDR3 bases are TGTGCCAGCAGTTACGGGCGACAGGGGATTACCTCTGGGGCCAACGTCCTGACTTTC.

A few counts support this clonotype. J is TRBJ2-5 and V is TRBV13; no definite D call. The CDR3 has 14 residues. V gave up 2 bases and J gave up 2 bases, with 9 bases separating them. CDR1 is PRHDT, CDR2 FYEKMQ, per germline (reference sequence). The chain's CDR3 is CASSLMSKQETQYF. The CDR3 region has the DNA TGTGCCAGCAGCTTAATGTCTAAACAAGAGACCCAGTACTTC.

This clonotype occurred many times. The rearrangement links TRBV5-1 to TRBJ2-3; D perhaps matches TRBD2 (5 bases). The CDR3 is made up of 15 amino acids. The germline gives CDR1 SGHRS, CDR2 YFSETQ. V was shortened by 1 base and J by 0 bases, with 9 bases between the two germline ends. CDR3 region: CASSLSGTSTDTQYF. In nucleotides, the CDR3 is TGCGCCAGCAGCTTGTCGGGAACTAGCACAGATACGCAGTATTTT. Full variable domain (missing parts from reference TRBV5-1 and TRBJ2-3): KAGVTQTPRYLIKTRGQQVTLSCSPISGHRSVSWYQQTPGQGLQFLFEYFSETQRNKGNFPGRFSGRQFSNSRSEMNVSTLELGDSALYLCASSLSGTSTDTQYFGPGTRLTVL.

The genes are TRBV9 and TRBJ2-1; perhaps TRBD2 as D (7 bases). The germline V gene has CDR1 SGDLS and CDR2 YYNGEE. The CDR3 length is 17 residues. The V end was cut by 1 base, the J end by 4 bases, with 18 bases between. In DNA form, the CDR3 reads TGTGCCAGCAGCGTAAAGGGGGGGGTAGAGGCATACAATGAGCAGTTCTTC. Residues: CASSVKGGVEAYNEQFF.

This clonotype has at least ten counts. The chain carries TRBV20-1 and TRBJ2-2; D gene unclear. Per the germline V gene, CDR1 is DFQATT and CDR2 is SNEGSKA (reference sequence). CDR3 length: 12 amino acids. Trimming stripped 6 bases from V and 4 bases from J, with 9 bases between. The DNA of the CDR3 is TGCAGTGCCTTGACACCCACCGGGGAGCTGTTTTTT. This sequence encodes CSALTPTGELFF.

This clonotype was detected a few times. V and J are TRBV24-1 and TRBJ1-2, with TRBD1 identical over 9 bases. The trim removed 5 bases at V and 7 bases at J, leaving 4 bases unmatched. Germline V CDR1 and CDR2: KGHDR, SFDVKD. This CDR3 has 13 residues. Written as DNA, the CDR3 is TGTGCCACCAGTGGCGGGACAGGGCTTGGCTACACCTTC. As protein: CATSGGTGLGYTF.

This clonotype was detected a few times. The rearrangement joins TRBV3-1 to TRBJ2-2; 12 positions agree with TRBD1. V lost 0 bases, J lost 3 bases, and 2 bases stayed unmatched. Germline V lookup: CDR1 LGHDT, CDR2 YNNKEL (reference sequence). The CDR3 totals 17 residues. The CDR3: CASSQEGQGADTGELFF. The CDR3 DNA reads TGTGCCAGCAGCCAAGAGGGACAGGGGGCGGACACCGGGGAGCTGTTTTTT.